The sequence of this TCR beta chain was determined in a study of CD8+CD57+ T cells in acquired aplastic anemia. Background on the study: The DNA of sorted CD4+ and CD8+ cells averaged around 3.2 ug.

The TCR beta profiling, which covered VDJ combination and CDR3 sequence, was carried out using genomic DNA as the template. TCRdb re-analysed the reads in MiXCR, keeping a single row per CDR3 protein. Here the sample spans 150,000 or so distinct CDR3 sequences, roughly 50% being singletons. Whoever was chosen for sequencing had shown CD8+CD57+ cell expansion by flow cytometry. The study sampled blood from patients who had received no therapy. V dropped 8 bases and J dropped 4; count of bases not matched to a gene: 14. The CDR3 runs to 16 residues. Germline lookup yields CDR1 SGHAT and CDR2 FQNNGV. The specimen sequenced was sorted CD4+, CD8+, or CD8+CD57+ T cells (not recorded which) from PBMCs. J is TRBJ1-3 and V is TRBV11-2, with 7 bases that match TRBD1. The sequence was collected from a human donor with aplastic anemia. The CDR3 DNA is TGTGCCAGCCAACACATCAAAGGGGGCGCCGGAAACACCATATATTTT. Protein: CASQHIKGGAGNTIYF.